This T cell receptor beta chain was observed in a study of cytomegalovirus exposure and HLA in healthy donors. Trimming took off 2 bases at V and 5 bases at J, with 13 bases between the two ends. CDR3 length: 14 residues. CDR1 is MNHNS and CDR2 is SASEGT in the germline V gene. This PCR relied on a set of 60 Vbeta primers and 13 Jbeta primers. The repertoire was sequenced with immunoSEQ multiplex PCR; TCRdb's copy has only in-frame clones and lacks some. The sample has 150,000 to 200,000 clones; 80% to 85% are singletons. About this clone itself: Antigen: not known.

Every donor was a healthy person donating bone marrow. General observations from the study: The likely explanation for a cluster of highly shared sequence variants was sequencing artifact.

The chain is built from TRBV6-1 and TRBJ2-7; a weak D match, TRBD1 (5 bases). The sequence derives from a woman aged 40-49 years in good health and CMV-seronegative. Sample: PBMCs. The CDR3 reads CASSEWGRSHEQYV. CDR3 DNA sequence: TGTGCCAGCAGTGAATGGGGCAGGTCGCACGAGCAGTACGTC.